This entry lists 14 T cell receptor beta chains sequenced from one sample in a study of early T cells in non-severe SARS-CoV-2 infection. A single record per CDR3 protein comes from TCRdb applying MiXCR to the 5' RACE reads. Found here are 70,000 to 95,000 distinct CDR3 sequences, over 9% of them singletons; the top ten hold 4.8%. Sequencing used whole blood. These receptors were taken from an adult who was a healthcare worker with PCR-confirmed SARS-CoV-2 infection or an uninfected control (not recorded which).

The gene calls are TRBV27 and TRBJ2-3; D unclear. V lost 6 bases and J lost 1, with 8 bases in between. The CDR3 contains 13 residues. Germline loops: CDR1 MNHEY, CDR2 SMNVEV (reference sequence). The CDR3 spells CASRSQGTDTQYF. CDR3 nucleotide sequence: TGTGCCAGCAGATCCCAGGGCACAGATACGCAGTATTTT.

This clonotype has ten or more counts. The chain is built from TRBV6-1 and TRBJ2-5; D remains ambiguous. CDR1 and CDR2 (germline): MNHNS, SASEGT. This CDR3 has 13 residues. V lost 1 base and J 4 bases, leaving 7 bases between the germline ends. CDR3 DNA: TGTGCCAGCAGTGAAGTCGGCAGAGAGACCCAGTACTTC. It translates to CASSEVGRETQYF.

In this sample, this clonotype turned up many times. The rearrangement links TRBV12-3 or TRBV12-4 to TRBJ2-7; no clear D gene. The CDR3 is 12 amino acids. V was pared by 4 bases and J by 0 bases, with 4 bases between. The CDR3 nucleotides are TGTGCCAGCAGTTCTAGCTCCTACGAGCAGTACTTC. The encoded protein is CASSSSSYEQYF.

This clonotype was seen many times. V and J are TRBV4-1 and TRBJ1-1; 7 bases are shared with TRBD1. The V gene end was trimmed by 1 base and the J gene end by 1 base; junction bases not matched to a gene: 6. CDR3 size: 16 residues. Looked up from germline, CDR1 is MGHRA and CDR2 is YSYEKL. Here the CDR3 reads CASSQVPDRANTEAFF. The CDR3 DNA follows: TGCGCCAGCAGCCAAGTTCCTGACAGGGCGAACACTGAAGCTTTCTTT.

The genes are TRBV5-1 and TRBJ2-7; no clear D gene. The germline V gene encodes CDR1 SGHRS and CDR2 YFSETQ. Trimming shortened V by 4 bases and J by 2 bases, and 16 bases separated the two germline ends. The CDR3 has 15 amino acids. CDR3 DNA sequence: TGCGCCAGCAGCCCCGAGGCGCAGGCGACCTACGAGCAGTACTTC. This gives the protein CASSPEAQATYEQYF.

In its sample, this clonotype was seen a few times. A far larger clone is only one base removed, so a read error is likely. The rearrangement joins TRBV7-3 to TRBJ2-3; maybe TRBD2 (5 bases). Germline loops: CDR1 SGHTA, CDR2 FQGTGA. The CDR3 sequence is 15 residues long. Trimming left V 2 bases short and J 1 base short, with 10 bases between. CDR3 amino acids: CASSLDSGGTDTQYF. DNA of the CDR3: TGTGCCAGCAGCTTAGACTCCGGGGGCACAGATACGCAGTATTTT.

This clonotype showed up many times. For the CDR3, the DNA is TGTGCCAGCAGCCAAGAGGGAGGCGTAGGAGTCTACGAGCAGTACTTC. It specifies CASSQEGGVGVYEQYF. This chain connects TRBV4-2 to TRBJ2-7, with TRBD2 as a possible D gene (6 bases). Per germline, CDR1 LGHNA and CDR2 YNFKEQ. V lost 0 bases and J lost 3, with 15 bases in between. The CDR3 has 16 amino acids.

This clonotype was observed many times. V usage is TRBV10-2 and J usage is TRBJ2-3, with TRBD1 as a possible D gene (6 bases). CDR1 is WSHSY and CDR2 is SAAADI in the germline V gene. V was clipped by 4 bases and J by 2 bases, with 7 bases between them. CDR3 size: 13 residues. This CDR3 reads CASSGDNTDTQYF. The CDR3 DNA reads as TGCGCCAGCAGTGGGGACAACACAGATACGCAGTATTTT.

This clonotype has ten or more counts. This CDR3 reads CASSSARSYGYTF. The CDR3 DNA is TGTGCCAGCAGTTCGGCCCGAAGCTATGGCTACACCTTC. This chain links TRBV12-3 or TRBV12-4 with TRBJ1-2; no reliable D call. V shed 4 bases and J shed 4 bases, with 10 bases lying between them. CDR3 length: 13 residues.

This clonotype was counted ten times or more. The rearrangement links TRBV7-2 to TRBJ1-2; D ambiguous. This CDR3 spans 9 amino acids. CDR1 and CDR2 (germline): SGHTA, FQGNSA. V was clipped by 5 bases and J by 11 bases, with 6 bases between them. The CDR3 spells CASSRPYTF. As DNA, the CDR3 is TGTGCCAGCAGCCGCCCGTACACCTTC.

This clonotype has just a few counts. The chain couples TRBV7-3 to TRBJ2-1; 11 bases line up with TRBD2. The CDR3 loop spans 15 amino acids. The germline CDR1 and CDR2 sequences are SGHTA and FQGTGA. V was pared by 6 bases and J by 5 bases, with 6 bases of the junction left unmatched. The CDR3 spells CASRVAGGSDNEQFF. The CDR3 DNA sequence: TGTGCCAGCAGAGTAGCGGGAGGGTCAGACAATGAGCAGTTCTTC. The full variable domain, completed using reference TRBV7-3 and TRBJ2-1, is GAGVSQTPSNKVTEKGKYVELRCDPISGHTALYWYRQSLGQGPEFLIYFQGTGAADDSGLPNDRFFAVRPEGSVSTLKIQRTERGDSAVYLCASRVAGGSDNEQFFGPGTRLTVL.

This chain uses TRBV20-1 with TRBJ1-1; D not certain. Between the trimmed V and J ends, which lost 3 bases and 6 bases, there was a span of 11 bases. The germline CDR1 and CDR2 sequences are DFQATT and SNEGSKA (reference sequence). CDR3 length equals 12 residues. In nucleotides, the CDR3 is TGCAGTGCTAGCCGAGTCTTGGCTGAAGCTTTCTTT. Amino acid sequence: CSASRVLAEAFF.

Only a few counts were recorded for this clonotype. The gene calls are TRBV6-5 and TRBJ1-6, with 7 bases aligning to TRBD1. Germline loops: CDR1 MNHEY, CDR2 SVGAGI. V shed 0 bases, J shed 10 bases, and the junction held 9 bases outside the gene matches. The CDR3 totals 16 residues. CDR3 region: CASSYSLDRSDSPLHF. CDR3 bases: TGTGCCAGCAGTTACTCGTTGGACAGGTCTGACTCACCCCTCCACTTT.

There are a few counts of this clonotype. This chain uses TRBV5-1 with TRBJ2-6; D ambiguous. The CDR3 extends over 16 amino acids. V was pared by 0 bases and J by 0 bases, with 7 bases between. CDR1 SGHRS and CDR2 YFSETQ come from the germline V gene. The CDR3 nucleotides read TGCGCCAGCAGCTTGGGGGTCCCCTCTGGGGCCAACGTCCTGACTTTC. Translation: CASSLGVPSGANVLTF.